The entry below describes one TCR beta chain. This clonotype came up many times. It lacks a known antigen. One base away there is no much larger clone; base qualities are not given. This sample stems from a study of T cells in Graves' hyperthyroidism and ophthalmopathy (dated by TCRdb to the late 2010s). For the wider study: Peripheral blood was collected at initial diagnosis, before any treatment. A discovery cohort of about a hundred patients, 43 with Graves' ophthalmopathy and 55 to 65 with stable Graves' hyperthyroidism, was used to find distinguishing TCR V-J signatures. An independent validation cohort of about 19 hyperthyroidism patients and roughly 16 patients who later progressed to ophthalmopathy tested prospective prediction of ophthalmopathy. The roughly 91 discovery patients were randomly divided into training and test sets at a 7:3 ratio. In more than 5 Graves' hyperthyroidism patients, the study also compared T-cell repertoires from thyroid tissue with T-cell repertoires from blood. After sampling, hyperthyroidism patients received methimazole starting at 30 mg daily, and ophthalmopathy patients received high-dose intravenous methylprednisolone. The paper reports TCR Vbeta CDR3 sequencing of 135 peripheral blood samples: around 45 ophthalmopathy, fewer than 80 hyperthyroidism and around 17 progressor patients.

Points the paper makes about the study in general: Blood samples also contained most of the expanded thyroid clonotypes (frequency above 0.001), which suggests that blood repertoires may reflect thyroid immune responses. Sample size was not statistically predetermined, and investigators were not blinded to group allocation. In cross-validation, a model built on a 13 V-J signature told ophthalmopathy apart from stable hyperthyroidism with 85% to 90% sensitivity and approximately 84% specificity, and in testing the same model reached 80%/75%. During validation, the model predicted progression to ophthalmopathy a median of around 7 months ahead of onset, with around 71% sensitivity and roughly 72% specificity.

The V and J ends are trimmed by 5 bases and 2 bases, leaving 19 bases between them. From its cysteine to its phenylalanine, the CDR3 spans 17 amino acids. Only CDR3 DNA is held: 51 bases, read in frame from base 1. Reading the germline V gene gives CDR1 MDHEN and CDR2 SYDVKM. TCR beta CDR3 regions were amplified from RNA transcripts. The first round of RT-PCR for the TCR CDR3 was performed with the HTBI primer set and the Qiagen OneStep RT-PCR kit. A second multiplex PCR round built the libraries, followed by size selection and purification. Paired-end sequencing of the libraries was performed with 100 bp reads on an Illumina HiSeq2000. On the authors' methods: SOAPnuke was used to process the raw data, removing reads that contained adapters or uncalled bases, had a mean Phred below 15, or lacked an exact match to the constant primer or identifier. High-quality paired reads were merged using COPE v1.2.5, and each unique nucleotide sequence was defined as a clonotype. MiTCR v1.1 was used to align clonotypes to the IMGT TRBV, TRBD and TRBJ reference segments. The analysis was restricted to V-J combinations with a frequency above 0.0001, which together covered 99% to 99.2% of the repertoires. A TCS score was defined as the ratio of F50 (clonal expansion) to E x V (chaos), with BLOSUM62-based TCRdist applied between CDR3 peptides within each V-J. Welch's t-statistics and random forest reduced around 520 V-J features to 10 to 15, which were used in a naive Bayes classifier (R e1071). TCRdb redid the processing of the public reads, applying fastp at Q25 and MiXCR, and retained in-frame beta chains. Each entry is one CDR3 protein sequence, shown with its most common DNA and genes. TCRdb's processing, not the authors' own work, is the source of the V and J calls. Present in this sample are about 720,000 distinct CDR3 sequences, roughly 15% of which were seen just once. The ten largest clones capture around 7.7% of the sample.

A patient counted as having stable Graves' hyperthyroidism if no progression to ophthalmopathy occurred over 18 months of follow-up. Hyperthyroidism patients were aged 18 to 65 years and newly diagnosed, with disease duration of less than 2 months. Exclusion was applied to patients with uncontrolled infections, other autoimmune diseases, pregnancy or lactation. Clinical symptoms, serum thyroxine and TRAb, thyroid ultrasound, and orbital computed tomography formed the basis for the diagnoses. PBMCs were separated from approximately 10 ml of fresh peripheral blood using Ficoll-Paque density gradient centrifugation. Total RNA was extracted with Trizol reagent, and quality was checked on an Agilent 2100 Bioanalyzer.

The rearrangement joined TRBV28 to TRBJ1-5; the D gene cannot be resolved reliably. The sample was blood. The sequence came from a young man with Graves' hyperthyroidism. The bases read TGTGCCAGCAGTCCCTTGGGTGGAGGTACGGGCAATCAGCCCCAGCATTTT. Translated, it gives CASSPLGGGTGNQPQHF.